Listed below are T cell receptor beta chains from one sample, sequenced in a study of blood T cell repertoires in COVID-19. Clones were sequenced by immunoSEQ multiplex PCR, and TCRdb holds only the in-frame ones, with some missing. The sample includes some 240,000 clones, 65% to 85% of them seen just once. Source material: peripheral blood. The receptors stem from a middle-aged woman who had recovered from COVID-19. Each CDR3 is given with its conserved first and last residue. A D gene is named only where the DNA matches it firmly. The size entry is marked missing in some rows and otherwise reads once, few, many or a size class.

V gene	clone size	CDR3 length	D gene	J gene	CDR3 DNA	CDR3 protein
TRBV11-3	NA	16	NA	TRBJ2-3	TGTGCCAGCAGCCCCGCAGGGGCTTCTGGCACAGATACGCAGTATTTT	CASSPAGASGTDTQYF
TRBV6-5	NA	14	NA	TRBJ1-5	TGTGCCAGCAGAATCCGGGATAGCAATCAGCCCCAGCATTTT	CASRIRDSNQPQHF
TRBV5-1	NA	12	NA	TRBJ1-2	TGCGCCAGCAGCTTGCAGGGCCGGGGCTACACCTTC	CASSLQGRGYTF
TRBV7-9	NA	14	NA	TRBJ2-1	TGTGCCAGCAGTCCGACAGTGTCCTACAATGAGCAGTTCTTC	CASSPTVSYNEQFF
TRBV4-1	NA	16	NA	TRBJ1-1	TGCGCCAGCAGCCAAGGCGGCGCAGGAGGACCCCCTGAAGCTTTCTTT	CASSQGGAGGPPEAFF
TRBV30	few	11	TRBD1	TRBJ2-7	TGTGCCTGTCGACAGGGCTACGAGCAGTACTTC	CACRQGYEQYF
TRBV4-1	NA	16	NA	TRBJ2-1	TGCGCCAGCAGCCAAGATACGGGTAGAGGGTACAATGAGCAGTTCTTC	CASSQDTGRGYNEQFF
TRBV24-1	once	15	TRBD1	TRBJ1-2	TGTGCCACCAGTGATTATGGGACAGGGAACTATGGCTACACCTTC	CATSDYGTGNYGYTF
TRBV29-1	few	14	NA	TRBJ2-3	TGCAGCGTTGAAGTGGGGGCATCCACAGATACGCAGTATTTT	CSVEVGASTDTQYF
TRBV29-1	NA	14	TRBD2	TRBJ2-7	TGCAGCGTGGAAAGGGACTTTCGGGGGGGAGAGCAGTACTTC	CSVERDFRGGEQYF
TRBV20-1	NA	11	NA	TRBJ1-2	TGCAGTGGAGAGCTTCCCTATGGCTACACCTTC	CSGELPYGYTF
TRBV11-3	NA	13	TRBD1	TRBJ1-1	TGTGCCAGCAGCTTTGACAGGGACGCTGAAGCTTTCTTT	CASSFDRDAEAFF
TRBV28	NA	12	NA	TRBJ2-1	TGTGCCAGCAGTTTATTGCGGGAAGAGCAGTTCTTC	CASSLLREEQFF
TRBV7-9	once	14	NA	TRBJ2-1	TGTGCCAGCAGCCCTAGGACAGCCAGGGATGAGCAGTTCTTC	CASSPRTARDEQFF
TRBV6-6	NA	11	NA	TRBJ2-1	TGTGCCAGCAGTTACCTAACTGAGCAGTTCTTC	CASSYLTEQFF
TRBV7-9	NA	15	TRBD1	TRBJ2-5	TGTGCCAGCAGCTTATTCGGGACAGGGGAAGAGACCCAGTACTTC	CASSLFGTGEETQYF
TRBV5-1	NA	13	NA	TRBJ1-2	TGCGCCAGCAGCTTCCAGGGGAGCTATGGCTACACCTTC	CASSFQGSYGYTF
TRBV2	NA	13	NA	TRBJ1-2	TGTGCCAGCAGTGCACAGGGTACAGGGGGCTACACCTTC	CASSAQGTGGYTF
TRBV3-1/TRBV3-2	NA	18	NA	TRBJ2-6	TGTGCCAGCAGCGACCTGCGCGTAGCCGGCTCTGGGGCCAACGTCCTGACTTTC	CASSDLRVAGSGANVLTF
TRBV15	NA	14	NA	TRBJ1-5	TGTGCCACCAAGCGGTCGGTTGGCAATCAGCCCCAGCATTTT	CATKRSVGNQPQHF
TRBV12-3/TRBV12-4	once	11	NA	TRBJ2-1	TGTGCCAGCAGTTTGGGGAGAGCCGAGTTCTTC	CASSLGRAEFF
TRBV5-1	NA	15	NA	TRBJ1-3	TGCGCCAGCAGCCGAGGTACAGGGAATGGAAACACCATATATTTT	CASSRGTGNGNTIYF
TRBV3-1/TRBV3-2	NA	17	TRBD1	TRBJ2-2	TGTGCCAGCAGCCAAAACACAGGGGTCTCGAACACCGGGGAGCTGTTTTTT	CASSQNTGVSNTGELFF
TRBV7-2	NA	14	NA	TRBJ1-2	TGTGCCAGCAGCGCCCCCGGGTCGCGCTATGGCTACACCTTC	CASSAPGSRYGYTF
TRBV2	NA	13	NA	TRBJ1-1	TGTGCCAGCAGTACTAATATGGGCACTGAAGCTTTCTTT	CASSTNMGTEAFF
TRBV27	NA	15	TRBD1	TRBJ1-2	TGTGCCAGCAGTCCCTGGACAGGACTTAACTATGGCTACACCTTC	CASSPWTGLNYGYTF
TRBV5-4	NA	13	NA	TRBJ2-5	TGTGCCAGCAGCCTGGACAGAAGGGAGACCCAGTACTTC	CASSLDRRETQYF
TRBV2	NA	14	TRBD2	TRBJ2-7	TGTGCCAGCAGGCAGGGCGGGGGGAGATACGAGCAGTACTTC	CASRQGGGRYEQYF
TRBV7-3	NA	13	TRBD1	TRBJ2-2	TGTGCCAGCAGCCAGGACAGGGCCCGGGAGCTGTTTTTT	CASSQDRARELFF
TRBV3-1/TRBV3-2	once	17	TRBD1	TRBJ2-7	TGTGCCAGCAGCCCTCGTGGACAGGGGGCGCGGTGGGGTTGGCAGTACTTC	CASSPRGQGARWGWQYF
TRBV3-1/TRBV3-2	NA	11	NA	TRBJ1-5	TGTGCCAGCAGCCAAGGGAGGACCCAGCATTTT	CASSQGRTQHF
TRBV19	NA	15	NA	TRBJ1-1	TGTGCCAGCGCAAGACAGTTTCAGTCGAACACTGAAGCTTTCTTT	CASARQFQSNTEAFF